One sample yielded the 27 T cell receptor beta chains listed below, sequenced in a study of T cells in Graves' hyperthyroidism and ophthalmopathy. Amplified regions were TCR beta CDR3 sequences from RNA transcripts. The TCR CDR3 was amplified in a first-round RT-PCR using the HTBI primer set. TCRdb analysed the multiplex PCR reads with MiXCR anew, one entry per CDR3 protein. The sample yields some 420,000 distinct CDR3 sequences, roughly an eighth seen once. Sequenced material: blood. The receptors derive from a young woman with Graves' hyperthyroidism.

The chain is built from TRBV3-1 and TRBJ2-1; 11 nucleotides match TRBD2. V shed 4 bases and J 3 bases; nucleotides not matched to a gene: 17. There are 20 residues in the CDR3. CDR1 is LGHDT, CDR2 YNNKEL, per germline (reference sequence). CDR3 sequence (DNA): TGTGCCAGCAGCCCGAAGGGACAGGGTGGACTAGCGGGTAACTACAATGAGCAGTTCTTC. It is translated as CASSPKGQGGLAGNYNEQFF.

The rearrangement joins TRBV29-1 to TRBJ2-1; perhaps TRBD2 as D (6 bases). Germline lookup yields CDR1 SQVTM and CDR2 ANQGSEA. The V and J ends lost 3 bases and 0 bases respectively, with 30 bases between them. The CDR3 consists of 21 residues. CDR3 in DNA: TGCAGCGTTGACTATGGGACCCTTCCCTTCCTCGGCGGGACCTCCTACAATGAGCAGTTCTTC. Translating it yields CSVDYGTLPFLGGTSYNEQFF.

This clonotype was found many times. The chain carries TRBV20-1 and TRBJ2-3, with 11 bases matching TRBD2. Germline trimming cut 6 bases from V and 0 bases from J; bases unmatched to any gene: 11. This CDR3 has 17 amino acids. Germline V gives CDR1 DFQATT, CDR2 SNEGSKA (reference sequence). CDR3 amino acids: CSAPAGTSGRSTDTQYF. The CDR3 DNA sequence: TGCAGTGCGCCCGCCGGGACTAGCGGCCGCAGCACAGATACGCAGTATTTT.

At least ten counts were recorded for this clonotype. The gene calls are TRBV16 and TRBJ2-7; D remains unclear. Germline V gene sequence: CDR1 KGHSY, CDR2 FQNENV. This CDR3 region has 14 residues. The V end was cut by 4 bases, the J end by 3 bases, with 13 bases between. CDR3 in amino acids: CASSPQIGHYEQYF. CDR3 coding DNA: TGTGCCAGCAGCCCCCAAATCGGGCACTACGAGCAGTACTTC.

The J gene is TRBJ1-6, the V gene TRBV19; 10 nucleotides match TRBD1. Trimming cost V 10 bases and J 7 bases; bases outside gene matches: 7. Germline loops: CDR1 LNHDA, CDR2 SQIVND (reference sequence). CDR3 length equals 14 residues. CDR3 sequence reads: CATAGQGENSPLHF. In DNA, the CDR3 is TGTGCCACCGCCGGACAGGGGGAAAATTCACCCCTCCACTTT.

The chain couples TRBV20-1 to TRBJ2-5, with TRBD1 as a possible D gene (6 bases). The V and J ends lost 3 bases and 2 bases respectively, with 10 bases between them. Germline CDR1 reads DFQATT; CDR2 reads SNEGSKA (reference sequence). The CDR3 spans 13 residues. Here the CDR3 DNA reads TGCAGTGCTAGTGGGGGACAACAAGAGACCCAGTACTTC. Residues: CSASGGQQETQYF.

This clonotype was counted ten times or more. The J gene is TRBJ1-2, the V gene TRBV10-3; D not resolved. The CDR3 spans 12 residues. CDR1 is ENHRY and CDR2 is SYGVKD in the germline V gene. V was shortened by 7 bases and J by 2 bases, with 8 bases between the two germline ends. The CDR3 spells CAITEDNYGYTF. The DNA of the CDR3 is TGTGCCATCACCGAGGACAACTATGGCTACACCTTC.

The genes are TRBV4-1 and TRBJ1-2; TRBD1 aligns across 12 bases. CDR3 size: 18 residues. J gave up 4 bases and V 5 bases, and 14 bases lay outside the gene matches. Per the germline V gene, CDR1 is MGHRA and CDR2 is YSYEKL. The CDR3 loop is CASSVPHPGTGGGYGYTF. The CDR3 DNA reads TGCGCCAGCAGCGTCCCACACCCCGGGACAGGGGGCGGCTATGGCTACACCTTC.

V gene TRBV19 combines with J gene TRBJ2-1, with D uncertain. V gave up 6 bases and J gave up 0 bases, with 18 bases separating them. The germline V gene encodes CDR1 LNHDA and CDR2 SQIVND (reference sequence). CDR3 length: 17 residues. The CDR3 loop is CASSPVLSPSSYNEQFF. The CDR3 DNA follows: TGTGCCAGTAGCCCCGTCCTTAGCCCGAGCTCCTACAATGAGCAGTTCTTC.

This clonotype was observed a handful of times. The chain combines TRBV5-1 with TRBJ2-7; the D gene is possibly TRBD2 (5 bases). V dropped 0 bases and J dropped 3 bases, with 13 bases sitting between them. This CDR3 is built from 15 residues. Per germline, CDR1 SGHRS and CDR2 YFSETQ. This CDR3 reads CASSLDGGGLYEQYF. The CDR3 DNA reads as TGCGCCAGCAGCTTGGATGGTGGCGGGCTCTACGAGCAGTACTTC.

This clonotype was detected ten times or more. This chain joins TRBV27 and TRBJ2-3; perhaps TRBD2 as D (5 bases). The V gene's germline CDR1 is MNHEY and CDR2 SMNVEV (reference sequence). The CDR3 spans 14 residues. V shed 2 bases and J shed 3 bases, with 9 bases lying between them. The CDR3 is CASSLREGTDTQYF. The CDR3 DNA sequence: TGTGCCAGCAGTTTACGCGAGGGAACAGATACGCAGTATTTT.

This clonotype was observed at least ten times. The chain combines TRBV16 with TRBJ1-5, with D unclear. The germline CDR1 and CDR2 sequences are KGHSY and FQNENV. Trimming removed 0 bases from V and 0 bases from J, with 9 bases in between. The CDR3 covers 16 residues. Here the CDR3 reads CASSQSYGNSNQPQHF. CDR3 coding DNA: TGTGCCAGCAGCCAATCGTACGGAAATAGCAATCAGCCCCAGCATTTT. Drawing the rest from reference TRBV16 and TRBJ1-5, the complete variable domain is GEEVAQTPKHLVRGEGQKAKLYCAPIKGHSYVFWYQQVLKNEFKFLISFQNENVFDETGMPKERFSAKCLPNSPCSLEIQATKLEDSAVYFCASSQSYGNSNQPQHFGDGTRLSIL.

This clonotype has at least ten counts. The chain carries TRBV5-1 and TRBJ2-7, with a possible D match to TRBD2 (6 bases). The CDR3 totals 16 residues. Germline V gives CDR1 SGHRS, CDR2 YFSETQ. Trimming cost V 0 bases and J 7 bases, with 20 bases left between them. The CDR3 is CASSLVPADNGLEQYF. The CDR3 nucleotides read TGCGCCAGCAGCTTGGTCCCAGCGGACAATGGACTAGAGCAGTACTTC.

This clonotype was seen repeatedly, ten times or more. The rearrangement joins TRBV6-2 or TRBV6-3 to TRBJ1-2, with a possible D match to TRBD1 (5 bases). This CDR3 spans 13 amino acids. Germline V CDR1 and CDR2: MNHEY, SVGEGT. Deletions cut 5 bases from V and 5 bases from J, with 12 bases between. The CDR3 sequence is CASSRRDRYGYTF. The CDR3 DNA follows: TGTGCCAGCAGTCGTCGAGACAGATATGGCTACACCTTC.

This clonotype occurred many times. The rearrangement links TRBV20-1 to TRBJ2-3, with TRBD2 matching over 8 bases. CDR3 size: 14 residues. After removal of 2 bases from V and 2 bases from J, the junction contained 3 bases not matched to a gene. Germline CDR1 and CDR2: DFQATT and SNEGSKA (reference sequence). CDR3 protein: CSARLAGLTDTQYF. DNA for the CDR3: TGCAGTGCTAGACTAGCGGGTCTCACAGATACGCAGTATTTT.

The genes are TRBV7-2 and TRBJ2-7; 13 nucleotides line up with TRBD2. The CDR3 is 17 residues long. V was clipped by 5 bases and J by 2 bases; unmatched bases: 9. Per germline, CDR1 SGHTA and CDR2 FQGNSA. The CDR3 is CASSHPRGTSGTYEQYF. The CDR3 DNA reads as TGTGCCAGCAGCCACCCTCGGGGGACTAGCGGGACCTACGAGCAGTACTTC.

This clonotype was detected only a few times. J is TRBJ2-2 and V is TRBV14; D not resolved. V lost 2 bases, J lost 7 bases, and 11 bases lay in between. CDR3 length: 14 amino acids. Germline V gene data show CDR1 as SGHDN and CDR2 as FVKESK. The CDR3 DNA reads TGTGCCAGCAGCCAACTACCTGCCCGCGGGGAGCTGTTTTTT. The encoded protein is CASSQLPARGELFF.

The chain employs TRBV12-3 or TRBV12-4 and TRBJ1-5, with 9 bases lining up with TRBD1. V was pared by 5 bases and J by 4 bases, with 6 bases of the junction left unmatched. There are 15 residues in the CDR3. CDR3 nucleotide sequence: TGTGCCAGCAGTACCCGGGACAGGGAAAATCAGCCCCAGCATTTT. Translated, it gives CASSTRDRENQPQHF.

The chain combines TRBV4-3 with TRBJ2-3; D possibly matches TRBD1 or TRBD2 (6 bases each). This CDR3 comprises 15 residues. Trimming stripped 3 bases from V and 3 bases from J, with 13 bases between. The germline V gene has CDR1 LGHNA and CDR2 YSLEER. The CDR3 is CASSHRGGGTDTQYF. CDR3 in DNA: TGCGCCAGCAGCCACAGGGGAGGAGGTACAGATACGCAGTATTTT.

This clonotype occurred many times. V is TRBV11-2 and J is TRBJ2-3, with TRBD2 as a possible D gene (6 bases). The germline V gene has CDR1 SGHAT and CDR2 FQNNGV. The V gene lost 3 bases and the J gene lost 2 bases, with 18 bases spanning the gap. The CDR3 spans 17 residues. The CDR3 here is CASSFLLTRVPTDTQYF. The CDR3 nucleotides are TGTGCCAGCAGCTTCCTCTTGACTAGAGTCCCCACAGATACGCAGTATTTT.

This chain links TRBV5-6 with TRBJ1-2; TRBD1 is a possible D gene (5 bases). Germline V gene lookup returns CDR1 SGHDT and CDR2 YYEEEE. The V and J ends lost 0 bases and 8 bases respectively, with 17 bases between them. The CDR3 is made up of 15 amino acids. The CDR3 loop is CASSLGFRAGGGYTF. CDR3 in DNA: TGTGCCAGCAGCTTGGGTTTCCGTGCTGGGGGAGGCTACACCTTC. Supplemented by reference TRBV5-6 and TRBJ1-2, the full variable domain reads DAGVTQSPTHLIKTRGQQVTLRCSPKSGHDTVSWYQQALGQGPQFIFQYYEEEERQRGNFPDRFSGHQFPNYSSELNVNALLLGDSALYLCASSLGFRAGGGYTFGSGTRLTVV.

V is TRBV2 and J is TRBJ2-1; 14 bases line up with TRBD2. Per the germline V gene, CDR1 is SNHLY and CDR2 is FYNNEI. J was trimmed by 9 bases and V by 5 bases; bases with no gene match: 18. This CDR3 spans 19 amino acids. This CDR3 is CASSHPGLAGGPQSGEQFF. Here the CDR3 DNA reads TGTGCCAGCAGTCACCCCGGACTAGCGGGAGGCCCCCAGAGTGGTGAGCAGTTCTTC.

In this sample, this clonotype turned up many times. V gene TRBV28 combines with J gene TRBJ1-4; D perhaps matches TRBD1 (6 bases). The germline CDR1 and CDR2 sequences are MDHEN and SYDVKM. V was shortened by 8 bases and J by 3 bases, with 13 bases between the two germline ends. This CDR3 region has 14 residues. DNA of the CDR3: TGTGCCAGCGGTTCGGGGGGCTCTAATGAAAAACTGTTTTTT. Protein sequence: CASGSGGSNEKLFF.

This clonotype occurred many times. This sequence joins TRBV20-1 and TRBJ2-1; D is unclear. Germline CDR1 DFQATT, CDR2 SNEGSKA (reference sequence). CDR3 length equals 14 residues. V lost 1 base and J lost 0, with 7 bases in between. The CDR3 loop reads CSARALGSYNEQFF. Written as DNA, the CDR3 is TGCAGTGCTAGAGCACTCGGCTCCTACAATGAGCAGTTCTTC.

V usage is TRBV4-2 and J usage is TRBJ1-3; a possible D gene is TRBD1 (6 bases). CDR1 LGHNA and CDR2 YNFKEQ come from the germline V gene. V lost 1 base to trimming and J lost 0 bases, with 16 bases between them. CDR3 length: 18 amino acids. CDR3 sequence (DNA): TGTGCCAGCAGCCAAGTTCCCGTCGGAGGGGGCTCTGGAAACACCATATATTTT. Protein sequence: CASSQVPVGGGSGNTIYF.

This clonotype was recorded at least ten times. The chain uses TRBV2 and TRBJ2-1; TRBD2 aligns across 7 bases. Germline CDR1 SNHLY, CDR2 FYNNEI. This CDR3 has 16 amino acids. V lost 0 bases and J lost 2; bases outside the gene matches: 4. Here the CDR3 DNA reads TGTGCCAGCAGTGAAGCGGGGGGGAGGGCCTACAATGAGCAGTTCTTC. Amino acid sequence: CASSEAGGRAYNEQFF. Drawing the rest from reference TRBV2 and TRBJ2-1, the complete variable domain is EPEVTQTPSHQVTQMGQEVILRCVPISNHLYFYWYRQILGQKVEFLVSFYNNEISEKSEIFDDQFSVERPDGSNFTLKIRSTKLEDSAMYFCASSEAGGRAYNEQFFGPGTRLTVL.

This clonotype was detected ten times or more. The chain uses TRBV3-1 and TRBJ2-3; D may be TRBD2 (5 bases). Germline V CDR1 and CDR2: LGHDT, YNNKEL (reference sequence). Trimming left V 0 bases short and J 6 bases short, with 10 bases between. The CDR3 runs 14 residues. The CDR3 region has the DNA TGTGCCAGCAGCCAAGACGCGGGTCGGGATACGCAGTATTTT. The encoded protein is CASSQDAGRDTQYF.